The clone carrying this T cell receptor beta chain showed up many times. Germline loops: CDR1 SGHVS, CDR2 FNYEAQ. J gave up 2 bases and V 5 bases, and 11 bases lay outside the gene matches. The CDR3 is 17 residues long. The data were obtained in a study of T cells in Graves' hyperthyroidism and ophthalmopathy. Amplification of TCR beta CDR3 regions was performed using RNA transcripts as template. First-round RT-PCR with HTBI primers amplified the TCR CDR3 region. MiXCR, run by TCRdb on the multiplex PCR reads, gives a single entry per CDR3 protein. The sample lists around 420,000 distinct CDR3 sequences; around 14% were seen once. The study defined stable Graves' hyperthyroidism as no ophthalmopathy progression within 18 months.

The clonotype was recovered from a woman aged 18-29 years with Graves' hyperthyroidism. Sequences were obtained from blood. The rearrangement links TRBV7-6 to TRBJ2-7, with 11 bases identical to TRBD2. CDR3 residues: CASSPTSLAGEPYEQYF. Written as DNA, the CDR3 is TGTGCCAGCAGCCCGACCTCACTAGCGGGGGAGCCCTACGAGCAGTACTTC.